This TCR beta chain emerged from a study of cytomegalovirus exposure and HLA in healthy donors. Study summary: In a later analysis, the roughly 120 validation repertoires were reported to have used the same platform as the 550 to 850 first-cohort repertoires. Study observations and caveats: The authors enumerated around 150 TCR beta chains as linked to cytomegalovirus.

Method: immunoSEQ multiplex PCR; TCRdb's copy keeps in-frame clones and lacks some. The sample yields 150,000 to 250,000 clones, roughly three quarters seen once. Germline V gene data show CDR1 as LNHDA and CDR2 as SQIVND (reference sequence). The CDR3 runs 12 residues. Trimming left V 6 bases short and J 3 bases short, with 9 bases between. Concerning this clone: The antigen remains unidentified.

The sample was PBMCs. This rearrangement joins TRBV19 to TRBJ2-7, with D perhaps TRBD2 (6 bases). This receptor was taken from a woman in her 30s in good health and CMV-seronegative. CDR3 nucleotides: TGTGCCAGTAGGGAGGGAAACTACGAGCAGTACTTC. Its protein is CASREGNYEQYF. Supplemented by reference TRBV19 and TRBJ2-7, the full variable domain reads DGGITQSPKYLFRKEGQNVTLSCEQNLNHDAMYWYRQDPGQGLRLIYYSQIVNDFQKGDIAEGYSVSREKKESFPLTVTSAQKNPTAFYLCASREGNYEQYFGPGTRLTVT.